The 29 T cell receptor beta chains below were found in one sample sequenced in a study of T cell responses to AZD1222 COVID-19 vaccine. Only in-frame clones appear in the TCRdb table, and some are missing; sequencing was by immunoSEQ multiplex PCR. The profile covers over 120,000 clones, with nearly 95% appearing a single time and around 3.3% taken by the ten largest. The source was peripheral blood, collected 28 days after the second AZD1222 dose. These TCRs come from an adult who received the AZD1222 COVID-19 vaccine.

The CDR3 sequence is CASSSGGTGLSGANVLTF. CDR3 sequence (DNA): TGCGCCAGCAGCTCGGGGGGGACAGGTCTCTCTGGGGCCAACGTCCTGACTTTC. The rearrangement uses TRBV5-1 and TRBJ2-6, with D possibly being TRBD1 or TRBD2 (8 bases each). This CDR3 is 18 amino acids long. V lost 3 bases, J lost 0 bases, and 16 bases lay in between. Germline CDR1 SGHRS, CDR2 YFSETQ.

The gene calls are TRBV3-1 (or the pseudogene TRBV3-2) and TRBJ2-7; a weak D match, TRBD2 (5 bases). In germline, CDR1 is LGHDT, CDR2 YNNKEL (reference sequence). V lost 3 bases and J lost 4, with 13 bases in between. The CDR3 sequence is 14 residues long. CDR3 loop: CASSQNEREYEQYF. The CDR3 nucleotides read TGTGCCAGCAGCCAGAATGAGAGGGAGTACGAGCAGTACTTC.

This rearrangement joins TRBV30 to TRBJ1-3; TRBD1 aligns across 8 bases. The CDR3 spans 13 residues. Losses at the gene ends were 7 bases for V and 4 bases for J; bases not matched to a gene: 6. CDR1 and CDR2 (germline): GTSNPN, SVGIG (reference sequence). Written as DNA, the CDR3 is TGTGCCTCCGGGACAGGCGGCGGAAACACCATATATTTT. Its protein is CASGTGGGNTIYF. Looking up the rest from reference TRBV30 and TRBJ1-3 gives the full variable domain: SQTIHQWPATLVQPVGSPLSLECTVEGTSNPNLYWYRQAAGRGLQLLFYSVGIGQISSEVPQNLSASRPQDRQFILSSKKLLLSDSGFYLCASGTGGGNTIYFGEGSWLTVV.

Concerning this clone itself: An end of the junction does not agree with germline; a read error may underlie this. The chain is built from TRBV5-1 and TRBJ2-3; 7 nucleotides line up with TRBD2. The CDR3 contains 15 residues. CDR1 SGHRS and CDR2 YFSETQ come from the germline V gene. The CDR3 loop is CASSFNGGSTDTQYF. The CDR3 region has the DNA TGCGCCAGCAGCTTCAACGGGGGGAGCACCGATACGCAGTATTTT.

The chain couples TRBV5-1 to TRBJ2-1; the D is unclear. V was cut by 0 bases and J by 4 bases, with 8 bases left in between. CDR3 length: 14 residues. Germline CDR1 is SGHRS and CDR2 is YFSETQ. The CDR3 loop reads CASSLENPYNEQFF. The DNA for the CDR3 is TGCGCCAGCAGCTTGGAAAACCCTTACAATGAGCAGTTCTTC.

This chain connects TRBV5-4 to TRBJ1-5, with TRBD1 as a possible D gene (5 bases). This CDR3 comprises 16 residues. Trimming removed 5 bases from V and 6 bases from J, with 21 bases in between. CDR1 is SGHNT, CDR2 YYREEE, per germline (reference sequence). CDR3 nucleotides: TGTGCCAGCAGTTACGGGCCGGGGGGGTTGCTTCAGCCCCAGCATTTT. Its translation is CASSYGPGGLLQPQHF.

The chain's CDR3 is CASTHRRGGTDTQYF. The CDR3 DNA reads as TGTGCCAGTACCCACCGCCGGGGCGGCACAGATACGCAGTATTTT. The J gene is TRBJ2-3, the V gene TRBV19, with D possibly being TRBD1 or TRBD2 (5 bases each). CDR1 LNHDA and CDR2 SQIVND come from the germline V gene (reference sequence). The CDR3 is made up of 15 amino acids. Trimming stripped 7 bases from V and 1 base from J, with 15 bases between.

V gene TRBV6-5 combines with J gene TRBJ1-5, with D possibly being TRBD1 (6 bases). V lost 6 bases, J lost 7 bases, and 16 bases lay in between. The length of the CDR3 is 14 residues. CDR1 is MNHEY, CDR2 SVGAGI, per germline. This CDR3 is CASRPRGAGQPQHF. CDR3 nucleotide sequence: TGTGCCAGCAGACCCCGGGGGGCAGGCCAGCCCCAGCATTTT.

In DNA form, the CDR3 reads TGTGCCGCGACGGGGGCGTTCGGCTACACCTTC. It translates to CAATGAFGYTF. The genes are TRBV10-3 and TRBJ1-2; tentative D call: TRBD1 (6 bases). Trimming shortened V by 11 bases and J by 8 bases, and 15 bases separated the two germline ends. Germline CDR1 ENHRY, CDR2 SYGVKD. This CDR3 contains 11 residues.

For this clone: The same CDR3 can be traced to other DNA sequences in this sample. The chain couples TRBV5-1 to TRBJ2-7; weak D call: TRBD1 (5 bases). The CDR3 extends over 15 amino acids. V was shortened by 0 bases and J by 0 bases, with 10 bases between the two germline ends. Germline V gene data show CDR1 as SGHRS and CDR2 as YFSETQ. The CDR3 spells CASSLEGLGSYEQYF. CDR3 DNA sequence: TGCGCCAGCAGCTTGGAGGGGCTCGGCTCCTACGAGCAGTACTTC.

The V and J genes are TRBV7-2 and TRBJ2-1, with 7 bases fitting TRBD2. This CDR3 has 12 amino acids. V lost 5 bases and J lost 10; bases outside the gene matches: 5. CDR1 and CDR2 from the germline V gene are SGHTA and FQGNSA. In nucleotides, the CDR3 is TGTGCCAGCAGCCCAGCGGGGAGAGAGCAGTTCTTC. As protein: CASSPAGREQFF.

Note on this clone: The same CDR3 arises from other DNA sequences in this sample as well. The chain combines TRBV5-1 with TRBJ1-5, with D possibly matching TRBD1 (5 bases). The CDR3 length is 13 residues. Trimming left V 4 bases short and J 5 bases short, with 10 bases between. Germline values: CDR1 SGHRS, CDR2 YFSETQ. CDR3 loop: CASSLAGDQPQHF. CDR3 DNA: TGCGCCAGCAGCCTAGCGGGGGATCAGCCCCAGCATTTT. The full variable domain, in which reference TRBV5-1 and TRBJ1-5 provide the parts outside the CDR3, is KAGVTQTPRYLIKTRGQQVTLSCSPISGHRSVSWYQQTPGQGLQFLFEYFSETQRNKGNFPGRFSGRQFSNSRSEMNVSTLELGDSALYLCASSLAGDQPQHFGDGTRLSIL.

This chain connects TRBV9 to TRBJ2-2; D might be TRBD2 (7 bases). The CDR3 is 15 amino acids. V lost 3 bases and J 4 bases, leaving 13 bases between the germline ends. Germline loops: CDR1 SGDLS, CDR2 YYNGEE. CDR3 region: CASSGGGSGTGELFF. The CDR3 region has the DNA TGTGCCAGCAGCGGGGGGGGCTCTGGCACCGGGGAGCTGTTTTTT.

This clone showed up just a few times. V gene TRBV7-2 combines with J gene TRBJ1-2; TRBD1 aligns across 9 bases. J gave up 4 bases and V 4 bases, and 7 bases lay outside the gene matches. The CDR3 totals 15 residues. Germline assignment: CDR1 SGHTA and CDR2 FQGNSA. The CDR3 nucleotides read TGTGCCAGCAGCTCTAGCCGGGACAGGGCCTATGGCTACACCTTC. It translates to CASSSSRDRAYGYTF. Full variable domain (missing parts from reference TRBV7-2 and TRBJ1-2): GAGVSQSPSNKVTEKGKDVELRCDPISGHTALYWYRQSLGQGLEFLIYFQGNSAPDKSGLPSDRFSAERTGGSVSTLTIQRTQQEDSAVYLCASSSSRDRAYGYTFGSGTRLTVV.

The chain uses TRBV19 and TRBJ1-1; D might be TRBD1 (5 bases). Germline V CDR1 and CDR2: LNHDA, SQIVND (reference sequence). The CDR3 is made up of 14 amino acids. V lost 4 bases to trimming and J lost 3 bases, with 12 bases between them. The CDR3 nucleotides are TGTGCCAGTAGTAGGAGAGGGGTTGACACTGAAGCTTTCTTT. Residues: CASSRRGVDTEAFF.

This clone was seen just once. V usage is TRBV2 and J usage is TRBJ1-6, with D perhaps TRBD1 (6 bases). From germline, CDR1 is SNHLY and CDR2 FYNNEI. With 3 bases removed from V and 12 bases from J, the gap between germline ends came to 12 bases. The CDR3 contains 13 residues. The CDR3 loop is CASSEVGRGPLHF. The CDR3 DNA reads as TGTGCCAGCAGTGAGGTGGGCAGGGGACCCCTCCACTTT.

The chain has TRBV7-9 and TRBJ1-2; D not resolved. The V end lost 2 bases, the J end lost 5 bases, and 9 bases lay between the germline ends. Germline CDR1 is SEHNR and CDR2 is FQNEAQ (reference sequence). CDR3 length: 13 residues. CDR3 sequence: CASSLTPNYGYTF. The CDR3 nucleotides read TGTGCCAGCAGCTTAACCCCGAATTATGGCTACACCTTC.

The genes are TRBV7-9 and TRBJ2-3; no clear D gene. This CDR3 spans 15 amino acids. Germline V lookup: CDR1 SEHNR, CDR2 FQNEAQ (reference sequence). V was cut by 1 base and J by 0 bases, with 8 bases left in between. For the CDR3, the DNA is TGTGCCAGCAGCTTAGGGTGGCAGAGCACAGATACGCAGTATTTT. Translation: CASSLGWQSTDTQYF.

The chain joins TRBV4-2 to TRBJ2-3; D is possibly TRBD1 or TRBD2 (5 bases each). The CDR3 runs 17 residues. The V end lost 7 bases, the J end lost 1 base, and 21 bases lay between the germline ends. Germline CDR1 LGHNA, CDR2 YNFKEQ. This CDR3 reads CASKEGTRGRGTDTQYF. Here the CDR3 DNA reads TGTGCCAGCAAGGAAGGGACCCGGGGCCGGGGCACAGATACGCAGTATTTT.

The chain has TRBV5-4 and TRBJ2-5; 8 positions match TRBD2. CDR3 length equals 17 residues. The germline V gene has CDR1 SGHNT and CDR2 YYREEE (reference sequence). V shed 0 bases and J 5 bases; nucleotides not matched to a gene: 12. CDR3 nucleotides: TGTGCCAGCAGCTTGGCGGGACGGGAGGGCCGCGGGGAGACCCAGTACTTC. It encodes CASSLAGREGRGETQYF.

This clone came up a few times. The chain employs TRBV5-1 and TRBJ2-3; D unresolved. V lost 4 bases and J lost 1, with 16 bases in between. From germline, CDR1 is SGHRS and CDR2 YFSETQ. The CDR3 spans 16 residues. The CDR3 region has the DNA TGCGCCAGCAGCCTCCAGATCCGAGTCGGCACAGATACGCAGTATTTT. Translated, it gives CASSLQIRVGTDTQYF.

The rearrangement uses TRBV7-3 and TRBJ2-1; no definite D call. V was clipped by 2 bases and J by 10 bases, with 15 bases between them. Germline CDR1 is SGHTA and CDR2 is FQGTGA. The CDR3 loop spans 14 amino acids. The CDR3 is CASSLGRPPQEQFF. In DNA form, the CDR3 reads TGTGCCAGCAGCTTAGGTAGGCCCCCCCAAGAGCAGTTCTTC.

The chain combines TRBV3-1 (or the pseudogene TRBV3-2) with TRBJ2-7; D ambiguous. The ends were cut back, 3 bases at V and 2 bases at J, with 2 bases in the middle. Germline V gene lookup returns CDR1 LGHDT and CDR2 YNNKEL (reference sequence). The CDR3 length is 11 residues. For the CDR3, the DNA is TGTGCCAGCAGCCATACCTACGAGCAGTACTTC. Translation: CASSHTYEQYF.

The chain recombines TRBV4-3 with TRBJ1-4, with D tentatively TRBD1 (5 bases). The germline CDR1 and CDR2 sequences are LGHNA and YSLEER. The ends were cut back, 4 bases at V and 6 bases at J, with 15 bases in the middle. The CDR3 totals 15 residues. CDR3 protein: CASSRGRGGDEKLFF. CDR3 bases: TGCGCCAGCAGCCGGGGTAGGGGAGGGGATGAAAAACTGTTTTTT.

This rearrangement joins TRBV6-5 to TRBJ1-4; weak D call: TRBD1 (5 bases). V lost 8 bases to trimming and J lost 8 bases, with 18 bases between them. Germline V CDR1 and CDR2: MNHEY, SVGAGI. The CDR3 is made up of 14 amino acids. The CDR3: CASSRVSKGEKLFF. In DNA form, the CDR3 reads TGTGCCAGCTCCAGGGTCTCGAAGGGGGAAAAACTGTTTTTT.

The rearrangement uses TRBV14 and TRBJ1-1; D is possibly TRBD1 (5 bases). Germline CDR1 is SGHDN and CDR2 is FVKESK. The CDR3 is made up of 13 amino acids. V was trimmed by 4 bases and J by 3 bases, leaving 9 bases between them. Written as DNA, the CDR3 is TGTGCCAGCAGCCCGAGGGGTGACACTGAAGCTTTCTTT. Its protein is CASSPRGDTEAFF.

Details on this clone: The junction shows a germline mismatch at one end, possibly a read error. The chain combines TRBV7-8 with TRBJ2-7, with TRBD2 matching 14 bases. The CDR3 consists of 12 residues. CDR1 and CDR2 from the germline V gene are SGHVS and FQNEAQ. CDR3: CASSPGTSGSFF. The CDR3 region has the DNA TGTGCCAGCAGCCCCGGGACTAGCGGGAGTTTCTTC. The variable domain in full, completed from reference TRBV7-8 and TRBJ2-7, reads GAGVSQSPRYKVAKRGQDVALRCDPISGHVSLFWYQQALGQGPEFLTYFQNEAQLDKSGLPSDRFFAERPEGSVSTLKIQRTQQEDSAVYLCASSPGTSGSFFGPGTRLTVT.

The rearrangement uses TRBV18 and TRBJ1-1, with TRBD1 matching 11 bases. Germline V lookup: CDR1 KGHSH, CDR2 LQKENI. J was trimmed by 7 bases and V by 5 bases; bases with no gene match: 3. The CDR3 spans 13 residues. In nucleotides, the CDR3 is TGTGCCAGCTCAACGGGACAGGGGGTTGAAGCTTTCTTT. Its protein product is CASSTGQGVEAFF.

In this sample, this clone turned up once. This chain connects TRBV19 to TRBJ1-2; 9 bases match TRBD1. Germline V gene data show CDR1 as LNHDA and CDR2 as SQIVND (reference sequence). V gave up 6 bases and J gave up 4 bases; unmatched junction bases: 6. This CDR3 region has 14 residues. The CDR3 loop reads CASSRDRDGYGYTF. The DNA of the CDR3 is TGTGCCAGTAGCCGGGACAGGGATGGCTATGGCTACACCTTC.